Listed below are T cell receptor beta chains from one sample, sequenced in a study of blood T cell repertoires in COVID-19. Repertoires were generated with immunoSEQ multiplex PCR, while TCRdb's copy carries only in-frame clones and drops some. The repertoire holds roughly 21,000 clones, with approximately 83% as singletons. Material for sequencing was peripheral blood. These receptors were collected from a human donor in a cohort sampled during active COVID-19. The CDR3 runs from the conserved cysteine through the conserved F or W. The order of the fields is V gene, CDR3 protein.

>TRBV6-5
CASSYSYRNYGYTF
>TRBV2
CASSEETFLSGANVLTF
>TRBV27
CASSPWTGGTYEQYF
>TRBV4-2
CASSQAGDYGYTF
>TRBV11-2
CASSPRTGQETQYF
>TRBV28
CASSLRGGPFGPEAFF
>TRBV5-8
CASSFIRGADQPQHF
>TRBV11-2
CASSSTGTENTEAFF
>TRBV4-3
CASSQQVQETQYF
>TRBV7-2
CASSLARQSGGEKLFF
>TRBV6-2/TRBV6-3
CASSSRGNLRNQPQHF
>TRBV11-1
CASSPWRGEDIQYF
>TRBV11-2
CASSAKPGQSVAFF
>TRBV18
CASSPSREGDQPQHF
>TRBV18
CASSPQLAGGSDTQYF
>TRBV30
CAWKVQGDGNQPQHF
>TRBV12-3/TRBV12-4
CASTLRENTEAFF
>TRBV27
CASSRIQGKNTEAFF
>TRBV28
CALRRSGGSNQPQHF
>TRBV10-3
CAIANPGTSGQPQHF
>TRBV7-8
CASSLSGGTEAFF
>TRBV5-4
CASSNARDRVSGANVLTF
>TRBV7-9
CASSLTGGVGNTEAFF
>TRBV27
CASSLRRVNEKLFF
>TRBV19
CASSIQQGAYNEQFF
>TRBV10-2
CASSRGASNQPQHF